This TCR beta chain was observed in a study of T cell responses to AZD1222 COVID-19 vaccine. Study observations and caveats: Repertoire sampling happened only post peak T cell response. Baseline seropositivity occurred in only 5 to 7 AZD1222 recipients.

To note about this clone: Its antigen is currently unknown.

Data came from immunoSEQ multiplex PCR; TCRdb stores just in-frame clones and leaves some out. This sample has some 200,000 clones, with 85% to 95% found just once. The sequenced sample was peripheral blood, obtained 28 days after the second dose of the MenACWY control vaccine. The TCR was taken from an adult who received the MenACWY meningococcal vaccine as a control.

The chain's CDR3 is CSAGEPQHF. The DNA for the CDR3 is TGCAGTGCGGGGGAGCCCCAGCATTTT. The chain has TRBV20-1 and TRBJ1-5; D may be TRBD1 (5 bases). V shed 6 bases and J shed 8 bases, with 5 bases lying between them. Germline V gene sequence: CDR1 DFQATT, CDR2 SNEGSKA (reference sequence). This CDR3 is built from 9 residues.